The T cell receptor (beta chain) under discussion was sequenced for a study of cytomegalovirus exposure and HLA in healthy donors. This CDR3 has 15 amino acids. Per the germline V gene, CDR1 is SGHNT and CDR2 is YENEEA. V was shortened by 4 bases and J by 1 base, with 10 bases between the two germline ends. The PCR was carried out with 60 Vbeta primers and 13 Jbeta primers. Profiling relied on immunoSEQ multiplex PCR, and the TCRdb table lists in-frame clones only, not all of them. The table includes over 150,000 clones, roughly 70% detected once. Sequenced sample: PBMCs. This clonotype was obtained from a woman between 25 and 40 years old in good health and CMV-seronegative. The V gene is TRBV11-3, the J gene TRBJ2-2; D is possibly TRBD1 (5 bases). DNA for the CDR3: TGTGCCAGCAGCTCATGGGGCAGGAACACCGGGGAGCTGTTTTTT. It yields the protein CASSSWGRNTGELFF.